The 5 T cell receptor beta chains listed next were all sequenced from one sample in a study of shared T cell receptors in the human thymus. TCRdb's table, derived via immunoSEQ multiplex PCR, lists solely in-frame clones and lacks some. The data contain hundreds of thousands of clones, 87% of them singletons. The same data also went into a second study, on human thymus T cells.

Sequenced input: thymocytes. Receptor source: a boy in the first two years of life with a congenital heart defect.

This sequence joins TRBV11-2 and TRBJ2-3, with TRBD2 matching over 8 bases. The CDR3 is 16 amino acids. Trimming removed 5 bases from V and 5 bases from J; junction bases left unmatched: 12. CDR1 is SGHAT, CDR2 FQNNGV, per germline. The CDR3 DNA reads TGTGCCAGCAGCCCGCACACCCCAGCGGGAGTAGATACGCAGTATTTT. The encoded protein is CASSPHTPAGVDTQYF.

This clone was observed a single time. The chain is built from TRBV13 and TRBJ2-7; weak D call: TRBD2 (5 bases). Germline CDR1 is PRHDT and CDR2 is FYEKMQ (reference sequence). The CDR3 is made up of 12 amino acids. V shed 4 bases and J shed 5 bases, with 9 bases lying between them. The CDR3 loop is CASSSRDDEQYF. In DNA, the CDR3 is TGTGCCAGCAGCTCCCGGGATGACGAGCAGTACTTC.

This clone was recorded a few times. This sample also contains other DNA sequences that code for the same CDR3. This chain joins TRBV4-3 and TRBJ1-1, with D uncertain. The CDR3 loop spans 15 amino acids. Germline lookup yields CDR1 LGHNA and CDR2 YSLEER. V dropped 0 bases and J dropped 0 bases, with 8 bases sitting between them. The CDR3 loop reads CASSQERGVNTEAFF. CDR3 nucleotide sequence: TGCGCCAGCAGCCAAGAACGGGGTGTGAACACTGAAGCTTTCTTT.

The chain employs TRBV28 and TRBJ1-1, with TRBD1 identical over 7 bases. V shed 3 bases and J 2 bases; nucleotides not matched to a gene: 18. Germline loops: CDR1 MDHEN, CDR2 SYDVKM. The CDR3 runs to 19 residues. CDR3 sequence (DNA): TGTGCCAGCAGTTTCAACGATCTAAAGGGACAGCGTGTAAACACTGAAGCTTTCTTT. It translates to CASSFNDLKGQRVNTEAFF.

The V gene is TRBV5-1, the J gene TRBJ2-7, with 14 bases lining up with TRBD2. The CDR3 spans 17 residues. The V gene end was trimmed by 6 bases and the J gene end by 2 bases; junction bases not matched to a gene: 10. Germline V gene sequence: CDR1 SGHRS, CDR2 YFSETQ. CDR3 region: CASTPGLAGAYPYEQYF. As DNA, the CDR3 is TGCGCCAGCACCCCGGGACTAGCGGGAGCTTACCCCTACGAGCAGTACTTC.